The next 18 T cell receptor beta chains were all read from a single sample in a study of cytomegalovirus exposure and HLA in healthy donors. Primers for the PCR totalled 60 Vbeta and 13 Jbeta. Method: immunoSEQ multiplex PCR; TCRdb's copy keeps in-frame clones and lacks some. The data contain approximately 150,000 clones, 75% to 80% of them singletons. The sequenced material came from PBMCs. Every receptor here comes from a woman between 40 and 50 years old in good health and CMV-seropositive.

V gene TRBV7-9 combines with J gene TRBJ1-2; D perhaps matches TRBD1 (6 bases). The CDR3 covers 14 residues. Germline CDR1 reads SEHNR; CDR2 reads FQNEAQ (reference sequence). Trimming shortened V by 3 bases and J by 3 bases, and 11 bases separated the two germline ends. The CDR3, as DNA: TGTGCCAGCAGCTTTATACAGGGCGACTATGGCTACACCTTC. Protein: CASSFIQGDYGYTF.

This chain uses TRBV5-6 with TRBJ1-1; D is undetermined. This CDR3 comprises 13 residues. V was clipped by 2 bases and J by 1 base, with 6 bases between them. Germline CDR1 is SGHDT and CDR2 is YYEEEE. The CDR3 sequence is CASSFQANTEAFF. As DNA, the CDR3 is TGTGCCAGCAGCTTTCAGGCGAACACTGAAGCTTTCTTT.

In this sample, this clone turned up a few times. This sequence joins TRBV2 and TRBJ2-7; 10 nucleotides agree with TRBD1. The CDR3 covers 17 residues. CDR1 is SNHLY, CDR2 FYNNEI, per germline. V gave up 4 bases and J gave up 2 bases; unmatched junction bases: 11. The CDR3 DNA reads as TGTGCCAGCAGTGGTCCCCATGACAGGGGGCACACCTACGAGCAGTACTTC. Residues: CASSGPHDRGHTYEQYF. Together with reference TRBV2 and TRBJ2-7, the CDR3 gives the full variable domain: EPEVTQTPSHQVTQMGQEVILRCVPISNHLYFYWYRQILGQKVEFLVSFYNNEISEKSEIFDDQFSVERPDGSNFTLKIRSTKLEDSAMYFCASSGPHDRGHTYEQYFGPGTRLTVT.

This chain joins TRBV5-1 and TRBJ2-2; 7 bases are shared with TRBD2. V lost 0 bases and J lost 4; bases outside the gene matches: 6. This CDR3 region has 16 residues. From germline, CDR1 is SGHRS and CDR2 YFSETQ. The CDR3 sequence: CASSLESSGFTGELFF. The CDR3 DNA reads TGCGCCAGCAGCTTGGAGTCTAGCGGTTTCACCGGGGAGCTGTTTTTT.

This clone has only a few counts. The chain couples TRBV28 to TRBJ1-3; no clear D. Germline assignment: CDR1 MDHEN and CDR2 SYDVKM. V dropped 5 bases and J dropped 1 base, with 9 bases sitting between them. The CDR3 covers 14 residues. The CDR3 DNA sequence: TGTGCCAGCAGTCCCTCCCTGTCTGGAAACACCATATATTTT. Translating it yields CASSPSLSGNTIYF. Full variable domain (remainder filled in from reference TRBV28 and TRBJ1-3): DVKVTQSSRYLVKRTGEKVFLECVQDMDHENMFWYRQDPGLGLRLIYFSYDVKMKEKGDIPEGYSVSREKKERFSLILESASTNQTSMYLCASSPSLSGNTIYFGEGSWLTVV.

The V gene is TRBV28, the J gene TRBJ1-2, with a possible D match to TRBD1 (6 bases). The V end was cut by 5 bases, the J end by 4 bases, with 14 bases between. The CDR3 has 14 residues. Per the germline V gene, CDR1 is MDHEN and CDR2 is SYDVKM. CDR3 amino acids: CASSTGKQAYGYTF. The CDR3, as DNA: TGTGCCAGCAGTACAGGGAAGCAAGCCTATGGCTACACCTTC.

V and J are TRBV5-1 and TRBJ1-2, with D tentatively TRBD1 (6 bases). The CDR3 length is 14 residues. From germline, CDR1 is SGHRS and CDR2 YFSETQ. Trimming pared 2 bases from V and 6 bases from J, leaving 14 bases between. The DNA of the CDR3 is TGCGCCAGCAGCTTTCTCACAGGGATTGATGGCTACACCTTC. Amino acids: CASSFLTGIDGYTF.

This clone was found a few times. CDR3 amino acids: CASSLGLGTGRQPQHF. The DNA for the CDR3 is TGTGCCAGCAGCTTAGGATTGGGGACAGGGCGTCAGCCCCAGCATTTT. V gene TRBV13 combines with J gene TRBJ1-5; 9 nucleotides agree with TRBD1. The V and J ends lost 0 bases and 6 bases, in that order; junction bases with no gene match: 6. CDR1 is PRHDT and CDR2 is FYEKMQ in the germline V gene (reference sequence). This CDR3 is 16 amino acids long.

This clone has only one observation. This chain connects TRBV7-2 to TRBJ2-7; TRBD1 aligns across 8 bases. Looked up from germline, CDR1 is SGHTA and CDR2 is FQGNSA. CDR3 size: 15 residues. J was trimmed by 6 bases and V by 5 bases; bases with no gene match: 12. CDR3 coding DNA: TGTGCCAGCAGCCGGACCCCGGGCACAGGGGGCGAGCAGTACTTC. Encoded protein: CASSRTPGTGGEQYF.

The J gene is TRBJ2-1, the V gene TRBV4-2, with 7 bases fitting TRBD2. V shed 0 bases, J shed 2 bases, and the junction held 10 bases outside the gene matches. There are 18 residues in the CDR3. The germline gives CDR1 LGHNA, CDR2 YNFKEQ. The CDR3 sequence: CASSQDQGGSKTYNEQFF. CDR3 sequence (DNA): TGTGCCAGCAGCCAAGATCAAGGCGGGAGTAAGACCTACAATGAGCAGTTCTTC.

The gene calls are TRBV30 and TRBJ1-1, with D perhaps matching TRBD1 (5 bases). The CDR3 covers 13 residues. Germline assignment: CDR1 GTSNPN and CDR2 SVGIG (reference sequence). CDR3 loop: CAWGIGGSTEAFF. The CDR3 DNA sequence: TGTGCTTGGGGAATCGGGGGGAGCACTGAAGCTTTCTTT.

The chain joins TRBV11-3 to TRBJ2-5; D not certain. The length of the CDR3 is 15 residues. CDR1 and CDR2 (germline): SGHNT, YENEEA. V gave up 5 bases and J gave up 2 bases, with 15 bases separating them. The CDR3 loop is CASSALGPEQETQYF. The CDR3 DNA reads TGTGCCAGCAGCGCCCTTGGGCCCGAACAAGAGACCCAGTACTTC.

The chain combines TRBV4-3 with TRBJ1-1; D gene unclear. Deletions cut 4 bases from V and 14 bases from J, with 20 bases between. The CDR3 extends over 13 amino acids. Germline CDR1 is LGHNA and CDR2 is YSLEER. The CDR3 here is CASSLNPGGEPFF. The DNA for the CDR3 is TGCGCCAGCAGCCTTAACCCGGGTGGAGAACCCTTCTTT.

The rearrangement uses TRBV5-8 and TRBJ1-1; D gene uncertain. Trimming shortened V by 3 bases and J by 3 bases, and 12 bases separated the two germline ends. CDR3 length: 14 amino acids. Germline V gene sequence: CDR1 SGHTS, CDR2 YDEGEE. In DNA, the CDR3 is TGTGCCAGCAGCTGGGTGACGGGTGACACTGAAGCTTTCTTT. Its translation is CASSWVTGDTEAFF.

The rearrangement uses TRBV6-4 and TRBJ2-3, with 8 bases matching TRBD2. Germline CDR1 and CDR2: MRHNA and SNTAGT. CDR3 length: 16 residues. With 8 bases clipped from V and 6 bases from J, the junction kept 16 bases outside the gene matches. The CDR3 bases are TGTGCCAGCCCGACCACCCGGGAGGGAGCATGGGATACGCAGTATTTT. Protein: CASPTTREGAWDTQYF.

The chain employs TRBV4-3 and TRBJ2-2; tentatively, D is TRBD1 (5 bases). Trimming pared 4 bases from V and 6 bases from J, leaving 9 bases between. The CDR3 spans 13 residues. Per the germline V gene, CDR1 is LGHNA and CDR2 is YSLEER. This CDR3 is CASSLRGPGELFF. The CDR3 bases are TGCGCCAGCAGCCTAAGGGGCCCCGGGGAGCTGTTTTTT.

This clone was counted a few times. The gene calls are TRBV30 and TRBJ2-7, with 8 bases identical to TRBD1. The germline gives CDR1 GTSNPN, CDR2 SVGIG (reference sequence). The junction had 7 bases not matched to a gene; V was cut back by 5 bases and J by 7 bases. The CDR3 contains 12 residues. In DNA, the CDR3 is TGTGCCTGGGGGACAGGCCCGGGGGAGCAGTACTTC. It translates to CAWGTGPGEQYF.

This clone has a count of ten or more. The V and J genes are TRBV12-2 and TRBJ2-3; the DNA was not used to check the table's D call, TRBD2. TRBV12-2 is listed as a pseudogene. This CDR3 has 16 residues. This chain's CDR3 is CASRLGTSGVTDTQYF. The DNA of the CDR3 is TGTGCAAGTCGCTTAGGGACTAGCGGGGTCACAGATACGCAGTATTTT.